The 27 T cell receptor beta chains below all came from one sample that was sequenced in a study of CD8 T cells in Susac syndrome. RNA, at 0.5 to 1 ug, was reverse transcribed with random hexamers. A single record per CDR3 protein comes from TCRdb applying MiXCR to the immunoSEQ multiplex PCR reads. Of about 64,000 distinct CDR3 sequences listed, roughly 94% are singletons. Input material: CD8+ T cells from PBMCs. The source is a human donor with multiple sclerosis.

V is TRBV6-2 or TRBV6-3 and J is TRBJ2-1; TRBD1 is a possible D gene (5 bases). The CDR3 covers 14 residues. CDR1 and CDR2 from the germline V gene are MNHEY and SVGEGT. Trimming took off 5 bases at V and 3 bases at J, with 11 bases between the two ends. The CDR3 DNA sequence: TGTGCCAGCAGTCCAGGACATGGCTACAATGAGCAGTTCTTC. This gives the protein CASSPGHGYNEQFF.

CDR3 region: CASTEASPIGEQFF. The CDR3 DNA sequence: TGTGCCAGCACCGAGGCTAGCCCCATCGGTGAGCAGTTCTTC. The gene calls are TRBV28 and TRBJ2-1, with a weak D call TRBD2 (5 bases). This CDR3 is 14 amino acids long. Germline CDR1 is MDHEN and CDR2 is SYDVKM. V lost 7 bases and J 9 bases, leaving 19 bases between the germline ends.

The chain carries TRBV30 and TRBJ1-1, with D possibly being TRBD1 (5 bases). The length of the CDR3 is 13 residues. Trimming left V 1 base short and J 6 bases short, with 12 bases between. CDR1 and CDR2 from the germline V gene are GTSNPN and SVGIG (reference sequence). CDR3 residues: CAWSGGTGPEAFF. In DNA form, the CDR3 reads TGTGCCTGGAGTGGAGGGACGGGTCCTGAAGCTTTCTTT.

The gene calls are TRBV27 and TRBJ2-2, with 7 bases aligning to TRBD1. From germline, CDR1 is MNHEY and CDR2 SMNVEV (reference sequence). The CDR3 length is 16 residues. The J segment lost 6 bases and the V segment lost 6 bases, leaving 13 bases of the junction unmatched. The DNA for the CDR3 is TGTGCCAGCAGCTTAGGGGACAGAGCGTGGTCCGGGGAGCTGTTTTTT. Protein: CASSLGDRAWSGELFF.

The sample holds one count of this clonotype. V gene TRBV19 combines with J gene TRBJ1-1; a possible D gene is TRBD1 (5 bases). The CDR3 runs to 17 residues. CDR1 LNHDA and CDR2 SQIVND come from the germline V gene (reference sequence). Trimming took 6 bases from V and 4 from J, leaving 24 bases between them. The chain's CDR3 is CASSLTWGRNFGTEAFF. DNA for the CDR3: TGTGCCAGTAGCCTGACCTGGGGCAGGAACTTTGGCACTGAAGCTTTCTTT.

The CDR3 sequence: CSARDRDSYNEQFF. The CDR3 bases are TGCAGTGCTAGAGATCGGGACTCCTACAATGAGCAGTTCTTC. V and J are TRBV20-1 and TRBJ2-1; the D gene is possibly TRBD2 (5 bases). CDR1 is DFQATT and CDR2 is SNEGSKA in the germline V gene (reference sequence). The V gene lost 0 bases and the J gene lost 0 bases, with 6 bases spanning the gap. The CDR3 runs 14 residues.

This sequence joins TRBV5-6 and TRBJ1-1; D is unresolved. V lost 2 bases and J 3 bases, leaving 11 bases between the germline ends. Per the germline V gene, CDR1 is SGHDT and CDR2 is YYEEEE. The CDR3 has 14 amino acids. DNA for the CDR3: TGTGCCAGCAGCTTCGTTCCGGAGGACACTGAAGCTTTCTTT. It codes for CASSFVPEDTEAFF. The full variable domain, with the rest looked up from reference TRBV5-6 and TRBJ1-1, is DAGVTQSPTHLIKTRGQQVTLRCSPKSGHDTVSWYQQALGQGPQFIFQYYEEEERQRGNFPDRFSGHQFPNYSSELNVNALLLGDSALYLCASSFVPEDTEAFFGQGTRLTVV.

The V and J genes are TRBV30 and TRBJ2-7; D possibly corresponds to TRBD1 (6 bases). This CDR3 contains 13 residues. V lost 1 base, J lost 7 bases, and 14 bases lay in between. Germline-derived CDR1 and CDR2 are GTSNPN and SVGIG (reference sequence). The CDR3 nucleotides read TGTGCCTGGAGTGACGGACAGAGCCGAGAGCAGTACTTC. Its protein is CAWSDGQSREQYF.

The gene calls are TRBV7-9 and TRBJ2-1; 10 nucleotides line up with TRBD2. The CDR3 loop spans 16 amino acids. V lost 5 bases, J lost 3 bases, and 7 bases stayed unmatched. In germline, CDR1 is SEHNR, CDR2 FQNEAQ (reference sequence). The CDR3 loop is CASSDPLAGFYNEQFF. CDR3 bases: TGTGCCAGCAGCGATCCACTAGCGGGATTCTACAATGAGCAGTTCTTC. The entire variable domain, with the rest obtained from reference TRBV7-9 and TRBJ2-1, is as follows: DTGVSQNPRHKITKRGQNVTFRCDPISEHNRLYWYRQTLGQGPEFLTYFQNEAQLEKSRLLSDRFSAERPKGSFSTLEIQRTEQGDSAMYLCASSDPLAGFYNEQFFGPGTRLTVL.

The chain combines TRBV5-1 with TRBJ2-3; D ambiguous. Trimming removed 5 bases from V and 5 bases from J, with 9 bases in between. This CDR3 contains 12 residues. Germline V gene data show CDR1 as SGHRS and CDR2 as YFSETQ. For the CDR3, the DNA is TGCGCCAGCAGTAAGACCCAAGATACGCAGTATTTT. It encodes CASSKTQDTQYF.

The CDR3 protein is CSARGGTDIAGATQYF. CDR3 nucleotide sequence: TGCAGTGCTAGAGGCGGGACTGACATAGCGGGTGCTACGCAGTATTTT. The V gene is TRBV20-1, the J gene TRBJ2-3; TRBD2 aligns across 7 bases. CDR1 and CDR2 from the germline V gene are DFQATT and SNEGSKA (reference sequence). The trim removed 1 base at V and 8 bases at J, leaving 15 bases unmatched. The CDR3 sequence is 16 residues long.

V is TRBV29-1 and J is TRBJ1-1; TRBD1 might be the D (6 bases). This CDR3 comprises 12 residues. V dropped 7 bases and J dropped 1 base, with 10 bases sitting between them. Germline V gene lookup returns CDR1 SQVTM and CDR2 ANQGSEA. CDR3: CSAEGQNTEAFF. In nucleotides, the CDR3 is TGCAGCGCGGAGGGACAGAACACTGAAGCTTTCTTT.

The sample holds a few counts of this clonotype. This sequence joins TRBV13 and TRBJ2-2; no clear D. CDR3 length: 14 residues. Germline assignment: CDR1 PRHDT and CDR2 FYEKMQ (reference sequence). V dropped 5 bases and J dropped 1 base, with 8 bases sitting between them. The CDR3 region is CASSASLNTGELFF. DNA of the CDR3: TGTGCCAGCAGCGCCTCATTGAACACCGGGGAGCTGTTTTTT.

The gene calls are TRBV3-1 and TRBJ2-1, with unresolved D. Deletions cut 0 bases from V and 0 bases from J, with 9 bases between. This CDR3 has 16 amino acids. Germline CDR1 and CDR2: LGHDT and YNNKEL (reference sequence). The CDR3 spells CASSQEATSSYNEQFF. CDR3 nucleotides: TGTGCCAGCAGCCAAGAGGCTACGAGCTCCTACAATGAGCAGTTCTTC.

V and J are TRBV10-3 and TRBJ2-7, with D possibly matching TRBD1 (5 bases). V lost 0 bases, J lost 3 bases, and 6 bases lay in between. CDR1 and CDR2 from the germline V gene are ENHRY and SYGVKD. The CDR3 runs to 13 residues. CDR3 residues: CAISESGDYEQYF. CDR3 nucleotides: TGTGCCATCAGTGAGTCAGGGGACTACGAGCAGTACTTC.

This clonotype was detected a few times. The CDR3 region is CASSQGGYEQYF. The DNA for the CDR3 is TGTGCCAGCAGCCAGGGGGGCTACGAGCAGTACTTC. This chain links TRBV3-1 with TRBJ2-7, with D perhaps matching TRBD2 (6 bases). V was shortened by 3 bases and J by 3 bases, with 6 bases between the two germline ends. The germline V gene encodes CDR1 LGHDT and CDR2 YNNKEL (reference sequence). This CDR3 has 12 residues.

CDR3 sequence (DNA): TGTGCCAGCAGCTTAGTACCCACCTACGAGCAGTACTTC. Translated: CASSLVPTYEQYF. V gene TRBV5-6 combines with J gene TRBJ2-7; D not certain. Germline lookup yields CDR1 SGHDT and CDR2 YYEEEE. The CDR3 totals 13 residues. The V gene lost 2 bases and the J gene lost 2 bases, with 8 bases spanning the gap.

The chain recombines TRBV7-9 with TRBJ1-5; D unclear. V was cut by 5 bases and J by 0 bases, with 11 bases left in between. Germline V gene sequence: CDR1 SEHNR, CDR2 FQNEAQ (reference sequence). The CDR3 is 15 amino acids. CDR3 in DNA: TGTGCCAGCAGCCCCGGGCCAGATAGCAATCAGCCCCAGCATTTT. It yields the protein CASSPGPDSNQPQHF.

The chain is built from TRBV20-1 and TRBJ2-1; a possible D gene is TRBD2 (5 bases). The length of the CDR3 is 16 residues. The germline V and J ends were trimmed by 6 bases and 0 bases, with 18 bases remaining between them. Germline CDR1 DFQATT, CDR2 SNEGSKA (reference sequence). The CDR3 DNA reads as TGCAGTGCACTTAGCGACCGAAAATACTCCTACAATGAGCAGTTCTTC. Encoded protein: CSALSDRKYSYNEQFF.

In its sample, this clonotype was seen once. The rearrangement uses TRBV7-8 and TRBJ2-5; D is possibly TRBD1 (6 bases). V lost 9 bases, J lost 2 bases, and 16 bases lay in between. Germline V gene lookup returns CDR1 SGHVS and CDR2 FQNEAQ. The CDR3 consists of 14 residues. As DNA, the CDR3 is TGTGCCAGTACAACGAAAGGACAGCAAGAGACCCAGTACTTC. Translating it yields CASTTKGQQETQYF. The full variable domain, in which reference TRBV7-8 and TRBJ2-5 provide the parts outside the CDR3, is GAGVSQSPRYKVAKRGQDVALRCDPISGHVSLFWYQQALGQGPEFLTYFQNEAQLDKSGLPSDRFFAERPEGSVSTLKIQRTQQEDSAVYLCASTTKGQQETQYFGPGTRLLVL.

The chain carries TRBV5-6 and TRBJ2-1, with D hard to call. Trimming shortened V by 1 base and J by 6 bases, and 17 bases separated the two germline ends. Germline-derived CDR1 and CDR2 are SGHDT and YYEEEE. The CDR3 is 16 residues long. The CDR3 bases are TGTGCCAGCAGCTTGTTGAGCGAGGTTAAGGGCAATGAGCAGTTCTTC. This encodes CASSLLSEVKGNEQFF.

This chain links TRBV27 with TRBJ2-7, with D possibly being TRBD1 or TRBD2 (6 bases each). This CDR3 region has 13 residues. Germline V lookup: CDR1 MNHEY, CDR2 SMNVEV (reference sequence). Trimming took off 8 bases at V and 2 bases at J, with 13 bases between the two ends. The CDR3: CASSLGGTYEQYF. In nucleotides, the CDR3 is TGTGCCAGCTCCTTGGGGGGCACCTACGAGCAGTACTTC.

The chain combines TRBV9 with TRBJ1-2, with a tentative D call TRBD1 (5 bases). The CDR3 covers 15 residues. Trimming cost V 0 bases and J 4 bases, with 13 bases left between them. Germline V gene data show CDR1 as SGDLS and CDR2 as YYNGEE. CDR3 region: CASSVGRGIGYGYTF. CDR3 DNA: TGTGCCAGCAGCGTAGGGAGGGGAATCGGCTATGGCTACACCTTC.

This clonotype was seen only once. A read error may produce the germline difference seen at one junction end. The gene calls are TRBV6-5 and TRBJ2-1, with D unresolved. CDR3 length: 11 residues. Germline CDR1 reads MNHEY; CDR2 reads SVGAGI. CDR3 sequence (DNA): TGTGCCAGCAGTTACTCGAATGTGCAGTTCTTC. As protein: CASSYSNVQFF.

The chain carries TRBV28 and TRBJ2-1; no firm D call. The V end was cut by 3 bases, the J end by 5 bases, with 2 bases between. The CDR3 loop spans 11 amino acids. Germline V lookup: CDR1 MDHEN, CDR2 SYDVKM. The CDR3 DNA is TGTGCCAGCAGTTTTGACAATGAGCAGTTCTTC. This sequence encodes CASSFDNEQFF.

J is TRBJ1-1 and V is TRBV29-1; D is undetermined. CDR3 length equals 12 residues. Trimming took off 2 bases at V and 1 base at J, with 5 bases between the two ends. Germline-derived CDR1 and CDR2 are SQVTM and ANQGSEA. CDR3 sequence: CSVEKGNTEAFF. Here the CDR3 DNA reads TGCAGCGTTGAAAAGGGGAACACTGAAGCTTTCTTT. Complete variable domain (other parts from reference TRBV29-1 and TRBJ1-1): SAVISQKPSRDICQRGTSLTIQCQVDSQVTMMFWYRQQPGQSLTLIATANQGSEATYESGFVIDKFPISRPNLTFSTLTVSNMSPEDSSIYLCSVEKGNTEAFFGQGTRLTVV.

The V call is TRBV27, the J call TRBJ2-5; D is uncertain. V lost 11 bases and J lost 10, with 8 bases in between. CDR1 MNHEY and CDR2 SMNVEV come from the germline V gene (reference sequence). The CDR3 loop spans 8 amino acids. The CDR3 DNA is TGTGCCGCCGGAGACCAGTACTTC. It encodes CAAGDQYF.